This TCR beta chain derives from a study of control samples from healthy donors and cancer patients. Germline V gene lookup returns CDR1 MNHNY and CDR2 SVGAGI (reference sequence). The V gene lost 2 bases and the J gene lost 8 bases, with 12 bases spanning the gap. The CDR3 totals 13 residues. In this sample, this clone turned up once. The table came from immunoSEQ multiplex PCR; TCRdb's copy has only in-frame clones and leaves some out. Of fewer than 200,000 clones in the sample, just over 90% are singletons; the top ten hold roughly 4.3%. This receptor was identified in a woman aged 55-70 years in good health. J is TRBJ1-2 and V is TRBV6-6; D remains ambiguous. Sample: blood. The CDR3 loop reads CASSYELAGGYTF. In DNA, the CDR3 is TGTGCCAGCAGTTACGAGCTGGCTGGGGGCTACACCTTC.